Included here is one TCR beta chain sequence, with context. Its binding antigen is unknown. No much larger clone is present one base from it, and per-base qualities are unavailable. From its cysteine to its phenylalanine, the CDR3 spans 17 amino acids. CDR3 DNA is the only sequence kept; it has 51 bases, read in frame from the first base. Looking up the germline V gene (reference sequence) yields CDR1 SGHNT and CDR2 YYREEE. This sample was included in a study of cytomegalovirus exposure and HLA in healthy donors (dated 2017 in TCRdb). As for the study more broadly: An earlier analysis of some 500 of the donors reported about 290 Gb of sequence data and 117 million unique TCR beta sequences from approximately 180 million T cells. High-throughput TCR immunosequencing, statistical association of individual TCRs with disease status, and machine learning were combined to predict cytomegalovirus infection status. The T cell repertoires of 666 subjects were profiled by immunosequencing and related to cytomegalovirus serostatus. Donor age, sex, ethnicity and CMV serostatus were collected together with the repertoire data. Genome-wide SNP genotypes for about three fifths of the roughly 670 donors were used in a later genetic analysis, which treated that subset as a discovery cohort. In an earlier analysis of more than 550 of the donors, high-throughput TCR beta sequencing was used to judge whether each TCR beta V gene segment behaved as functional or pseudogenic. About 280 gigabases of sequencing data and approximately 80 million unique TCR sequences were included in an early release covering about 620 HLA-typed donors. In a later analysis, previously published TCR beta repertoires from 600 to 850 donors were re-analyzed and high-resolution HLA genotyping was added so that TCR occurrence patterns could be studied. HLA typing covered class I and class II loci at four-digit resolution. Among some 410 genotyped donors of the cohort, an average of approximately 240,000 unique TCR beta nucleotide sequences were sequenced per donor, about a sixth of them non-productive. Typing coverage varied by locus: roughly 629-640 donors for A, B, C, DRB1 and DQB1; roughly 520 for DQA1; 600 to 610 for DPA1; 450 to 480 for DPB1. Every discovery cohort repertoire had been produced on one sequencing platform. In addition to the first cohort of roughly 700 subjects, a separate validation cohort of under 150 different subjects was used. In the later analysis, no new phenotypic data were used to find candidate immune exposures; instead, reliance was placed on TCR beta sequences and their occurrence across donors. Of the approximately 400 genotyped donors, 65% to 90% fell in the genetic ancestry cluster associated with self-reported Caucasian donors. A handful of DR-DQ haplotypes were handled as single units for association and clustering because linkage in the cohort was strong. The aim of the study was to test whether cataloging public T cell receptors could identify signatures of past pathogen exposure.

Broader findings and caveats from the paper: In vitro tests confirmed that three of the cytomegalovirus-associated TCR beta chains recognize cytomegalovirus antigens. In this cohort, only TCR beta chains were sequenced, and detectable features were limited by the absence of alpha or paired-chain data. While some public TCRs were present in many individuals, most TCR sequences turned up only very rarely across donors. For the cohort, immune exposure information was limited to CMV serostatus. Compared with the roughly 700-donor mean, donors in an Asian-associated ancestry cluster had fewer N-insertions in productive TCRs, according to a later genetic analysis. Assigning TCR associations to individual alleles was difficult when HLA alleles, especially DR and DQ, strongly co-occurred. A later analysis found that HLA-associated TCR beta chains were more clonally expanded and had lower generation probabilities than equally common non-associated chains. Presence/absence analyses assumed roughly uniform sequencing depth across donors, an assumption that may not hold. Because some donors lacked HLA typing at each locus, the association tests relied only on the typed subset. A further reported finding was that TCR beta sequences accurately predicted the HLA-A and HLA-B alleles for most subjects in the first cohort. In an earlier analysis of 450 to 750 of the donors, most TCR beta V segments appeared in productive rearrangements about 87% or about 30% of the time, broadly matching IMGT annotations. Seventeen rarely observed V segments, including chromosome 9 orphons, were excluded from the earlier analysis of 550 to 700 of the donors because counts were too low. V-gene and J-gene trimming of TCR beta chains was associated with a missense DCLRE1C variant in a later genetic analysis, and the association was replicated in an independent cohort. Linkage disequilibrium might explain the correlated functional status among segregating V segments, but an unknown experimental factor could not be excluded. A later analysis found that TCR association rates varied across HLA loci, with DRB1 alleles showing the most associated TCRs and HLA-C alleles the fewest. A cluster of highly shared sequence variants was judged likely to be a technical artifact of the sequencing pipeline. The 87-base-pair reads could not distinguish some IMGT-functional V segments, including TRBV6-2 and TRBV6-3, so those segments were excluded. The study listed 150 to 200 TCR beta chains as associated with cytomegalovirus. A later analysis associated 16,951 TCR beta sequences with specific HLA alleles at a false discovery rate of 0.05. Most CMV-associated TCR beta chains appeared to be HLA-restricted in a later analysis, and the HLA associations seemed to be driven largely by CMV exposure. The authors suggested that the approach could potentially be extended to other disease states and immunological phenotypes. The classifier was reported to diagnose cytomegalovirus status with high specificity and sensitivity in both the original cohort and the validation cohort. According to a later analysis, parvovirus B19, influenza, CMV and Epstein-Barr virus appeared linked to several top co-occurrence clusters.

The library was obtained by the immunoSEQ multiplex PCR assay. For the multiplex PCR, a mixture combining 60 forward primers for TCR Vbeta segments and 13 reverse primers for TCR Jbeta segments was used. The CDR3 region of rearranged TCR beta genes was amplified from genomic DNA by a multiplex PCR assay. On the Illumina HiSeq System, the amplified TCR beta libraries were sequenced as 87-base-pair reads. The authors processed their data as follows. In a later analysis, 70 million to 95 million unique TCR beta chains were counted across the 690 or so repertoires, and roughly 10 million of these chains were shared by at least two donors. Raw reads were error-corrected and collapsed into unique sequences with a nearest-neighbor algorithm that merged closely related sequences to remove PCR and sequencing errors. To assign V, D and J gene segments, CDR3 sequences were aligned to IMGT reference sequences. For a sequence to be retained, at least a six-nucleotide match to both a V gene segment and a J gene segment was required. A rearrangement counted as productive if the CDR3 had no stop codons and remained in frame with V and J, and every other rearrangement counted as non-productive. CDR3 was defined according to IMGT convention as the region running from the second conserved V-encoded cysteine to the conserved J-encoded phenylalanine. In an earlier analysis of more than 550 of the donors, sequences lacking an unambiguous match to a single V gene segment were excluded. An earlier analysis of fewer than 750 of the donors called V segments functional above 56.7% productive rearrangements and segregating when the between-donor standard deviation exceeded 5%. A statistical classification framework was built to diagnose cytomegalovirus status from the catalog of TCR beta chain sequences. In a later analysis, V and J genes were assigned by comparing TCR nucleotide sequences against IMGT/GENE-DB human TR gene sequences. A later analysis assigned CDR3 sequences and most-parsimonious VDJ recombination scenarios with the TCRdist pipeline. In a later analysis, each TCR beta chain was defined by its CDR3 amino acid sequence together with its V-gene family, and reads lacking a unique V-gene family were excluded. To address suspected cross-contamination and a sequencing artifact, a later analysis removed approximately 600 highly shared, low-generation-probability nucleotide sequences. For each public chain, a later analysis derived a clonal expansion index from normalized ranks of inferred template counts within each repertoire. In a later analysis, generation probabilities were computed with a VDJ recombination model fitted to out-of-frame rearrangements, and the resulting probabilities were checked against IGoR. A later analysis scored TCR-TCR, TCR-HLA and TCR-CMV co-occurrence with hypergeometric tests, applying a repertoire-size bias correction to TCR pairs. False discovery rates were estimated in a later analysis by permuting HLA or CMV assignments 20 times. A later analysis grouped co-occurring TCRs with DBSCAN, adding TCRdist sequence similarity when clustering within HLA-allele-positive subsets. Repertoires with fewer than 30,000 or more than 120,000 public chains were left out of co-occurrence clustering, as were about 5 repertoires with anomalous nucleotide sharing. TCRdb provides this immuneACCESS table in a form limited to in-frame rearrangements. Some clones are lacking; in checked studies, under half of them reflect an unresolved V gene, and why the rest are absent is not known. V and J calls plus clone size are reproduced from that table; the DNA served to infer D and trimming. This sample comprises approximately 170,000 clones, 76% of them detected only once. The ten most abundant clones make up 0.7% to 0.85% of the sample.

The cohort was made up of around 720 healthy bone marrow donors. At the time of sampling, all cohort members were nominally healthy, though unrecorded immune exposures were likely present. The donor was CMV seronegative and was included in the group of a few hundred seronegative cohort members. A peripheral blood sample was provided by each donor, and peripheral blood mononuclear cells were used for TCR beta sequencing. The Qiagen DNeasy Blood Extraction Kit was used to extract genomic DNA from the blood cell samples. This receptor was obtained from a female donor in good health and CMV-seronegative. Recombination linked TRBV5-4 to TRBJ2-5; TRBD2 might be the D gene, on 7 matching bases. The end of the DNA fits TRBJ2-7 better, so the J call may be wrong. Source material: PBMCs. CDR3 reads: CASSLGGGGRVGDEQYF. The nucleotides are TGTGCCAGCAGCTTGGGAGGGGGGGGCCGCGTGGGAGACGAGCAGTACTTC.